This T cell receptor beta chain was obtained from a study of T-cell reconstitution after alpha-beta-depleted transplantation in children. Study-level results: Diversity and T-cell counts at one year after transplant derived mostly from new T cells. Roughly two months post-transplant, alpha-beta T cells reportedly originated from several hundred graft clones that had expanded.

Worth noting for this clonotype: Its specificity is unknown.

V was pared by 6 bases and J by 0 bases, with 18 bases between. This CDR3 spans 17 amino acids. Preparation of the TCRbeta library was carried out with unique molecular identifiers. TCRdb analysed the PCR reads with MiXCR anew, one entry per CDR3 protein. Counted here are approximately 400,000 distinct CDR3 sequences, around 15% occurring once; the ten biggest clones make up less than 30%. The chain carries TRBV12-3 or TRBV12-4 and TRBJ2-1, with a possible D match to TRBD2 (7 bases). This clonotype was obtained from a boy under two years old who had a stem cell transplant for Wiskott-Aldrich syndrome, so the T cells may come from the graft donor. This specimen consisted of PBMCs, mostly from graft donor cells, obtained 360 days after TCRalphabeta/CD19-depleted stem cell transplant. CDR3 in amino acids: CASSHTRGGLSYNEQFF. The CDR3 coding sequence is TGTGCCAGCAGCCATACAAGGGGGGGGCTCTCCTACAATGAGCAGTTCTTC.